This is a list of T cell receptor beta chains from one sample in a study of T cells in Graves' hyperthyroidism and ophthalmopathy. Via MiXCR, TCRdb re-called the multiplex PCR reads, giving one row per CDR3 protein. This table holds about 640,000 distinct CDR3 sequences, less than 25% found once. The sequenced sample was blood. Source of these receptors: a man aged 25 to 40 with Graves' ophthalmopathy. Both conserved end residues are part of each CDR3. A D gene is named only where the DNA matches it firmly. A row's size may be missing; if present it is once, few, many or a size class.

d_gene,abundance,v_gene,j_gene,CDR3aa,CDR3nt
-,many,TRBV28,TRBJ1-5,CASKQGWGQPQHF,TGTGCCAGCAAACAGGGATGGGGGCAGCCCCAGCATTTT
TRBD2,many,TRBV2,TRBJ2-2,CASSDSGSTGELFF,TGTGCCAGCAGTGACAGCGGGAGTACCGGGGAGCTGTTTTTT
TRBD2,many,TRBV7-3,TRBJ2-1,CASSPSVAGGYNEQFF,TGTGCCAGCAGCCCTTCTGTGGCGGGAGGTTACAATGAGCAGTTCTTC
-,many,TRBV2,TRBJ2-5,CASSESMAQYF,TGTGCCAGCAGTGAGTCTATGGCCCAGTACTTC
TRBD2,-,TRBV12-3/TRBV12-4,TRBJ2-5,CASSLALAVWETQYF,TGTGCCAGCAGTTTAGCGCTAGCGGTTTGGGAGACCCAGTACTTC
-,-,TRBV20-1,TRBJ2-3,CSRTRGDTQYF,TGCAGTCGGACGCGCGGAGATACGCAGTATTTT
TRBD2,-,TRBV5-6,TRBJ2-1,CASSSTSGEQFF,TGTGCCAGCAGCTCTACTAGCGGTGAGCAGTTCTTC
-,-,TRBV6-4,TRBJ1-4,CASSVVQGRNEKLFF,TGTGCCAGCAGTGTAGTACAGGGAAGAAATGAAAAACTGTTTTTT
TRBD1,many,TRBV5-1,TRBJ2-1,CASSLAAGDRVYNEQFF,TGCGCCAGCAGCTTGGCCGCAGGGGACAGGGTATACAATGAGCAGTTCTTC
TRBD1,-,TRBV3-1,TRBJ2-7,CASSQDLGQGDYEQYF,TGTGCCAGCAGCCAAGACCTCGGACAGGGGGATTACGAGCAGTACTTC
TRBD2,-,TRBV4-1,TRBJ2-5,CASSQELAGEETQYF,TGCGCCAGCAGCCAGGAACTAGCGGGAGAAGAGACCCAGTACTTC
-,-,TRBV5-1,TRBJ1-2,CASSLNRGSDGYTF,TGCGCCAGCAGCTTGAACCGGGGGAGTGATGGCTACACCTTC
-,many,TRBV28,TRBJ1-1,CASSRLSEGGTEAFF,TGTGCCAGCAGTCGCCTGAGTGAGGGGGGCACTGAAGCTTTCTTT
TRBD1,many,TRBV28,TRBJ1-1,CASSLRDSRAFF,TGTGCCAGCAGTTTACGGGACAGCAGAGCTTTCTTT
-,-,TRBV19,TRBJ1-5,CASSIDLGVQPQHF,TGTGCCAGTAGTATAGATCTGGGAGTACAGCCCCAGCATTTT
TRBD2,-,TRBV4-3,TRBJ2-7,CASSQEQRGSYEQYF,TGCGCCAGCAGCCAAGAACAGCGGGGCTCCTACGAGCAGTACTTC
-,few,TRBV2,TRBJ2-3,CASTGTGGHTDTQYF,TGTGCCAGCACCGGGACTGGCGGTCACACAGATACGCAGTATTTT
TRBD1,-,TRBV4-2,TRBJ2-5,CASSQDQGRGLETQYF,TGTGCCAGCAGCCAAGACCAGGGCAGGGGGCTAGAGACCCAGTACTTC
-,-,TRBV9,TRBJ2-1,CASSVAGSPQGYNEQFF,TGTGCCAGCAGCGTAGCGGGCAGTCCTCAGGGTTACAATGAGCAGTTCTTC
-,few,TRBV10-3,TRBJ2-7,CAISSESSYEQYF,TGTGCCATCTCTAGCGAGAGCTCCTACGAGCAGTACTTC
-,few,TRBV27,TRBJ2-1,CASSYGSIGGWNEQFF,TGTGCCAGCAGCTACGGGTCAATCGGAGGATGGAATGAGCAGTTCTTC
TRBD1,many,TRBV7-9,TRBJ2-7,CASSLAQAGGYEQYF,TGTGCCAGCAGCTTAGCGCAGGCAGGGGGCTACGAGCAGTACTTC
-,many,TRBV7-2,TRBJ2-7,CASSFESSYEQYF,TGTGCCAGCAGCTTCGAGAGCTCCTACGAGCAGTACTTC
-,few,TRBV5-1,TRBJ2-7,CASSSTTGTSSEQYF,TGCGCCAGCAGCTCAACAACCGGGACTTCCTCGGAGCAGTACTTC
-,few,TRBV10-2,TRBJ1-1,CASSPTLSGLNTEAFF,TGCGCCAGCAGTCCTACTTTGAGTGGGCTGAACACTGAAGCTTTCTTT
-,many,TRBV11-2,TRBJ2-5,CASSLVGGLETQYF,TGTGCCAGCAGCTTAGTTGGGGGGCTGGAGACCCAGTACTTC
TRBD1,few,TRBV28,TRBJ1-6,CASRTGNNSPLHF,TGTGCCAGCCGGACAGGGAACAATTCACCCCTCCACTTT
TRBD1,many,TRBV5-1,TRBJ1-4,CASSGDSATNEKLFF,TGCGCCAGCAGCGGGGACAGCGCAACTAATGAAAAACTGTTTTTT
-,-,TRBV5-4,TRBJ1-4,CASSFGTPATNEKLFF,TGTGCCAGCAGCTTTGGGACACCCGCAACTAATGAAAAACTGTTTTTT
-,-,TRBV29-1,TRBJ2-7,CSVLTGKPNEQYF,TGCAGCGTTCTGACAGGAAAGCCTAACGAGCAGTACTTC
-,-,TRBV2,TRBJ2-7,CASSDGRSYEQYF,TGTGCCAGCAGTGATGGGCGGTCCTACGAGCAGTACTTC
TRBD2,-,TRBV6-5,TRBJ2-1,CASSYSRVAGEVVNEQFF,TGTGCCAGCAGTTACTCGCGGGTAGCGGGAGAAGTTGTAAATGAGCAGTTCTTC
-,-,TRBV7-2,TRBJ2-3,CASSLVFGTQDTQYF,TGTGCCAGCAGCTTAGTATTCGGGACTCAAGATACGCAGTATTTT
TRBD1,-,TRBV10-3,TRBJ2-5,CAISKQGVFQETQYF,TGTGCCATCAGTAAACAGGGGGTGTTCCAAGAGACCCAGTACTTC
-,-,TRBV20-1,TRBJ2-3,CSAGRGLDTQYF,TGCAGTGCTGGAAGGGGTCTGGATACGCAGTATTTT
-,few,TRBV7-9,TRBJ2-3,CASRIASNTDTQYF,TGTGCCAGCAGGATTGCCTCGAACACAGATACGCAGTATTTT
TRBD1,-,TRBV7-9,TRBJ2-1,CANSYIPGQGVNEQFF,TGTGCCAACAGTTACATTCCGGGACAGGGGGTTAATGAGCAGTTCTTC
-,few,TRBV9,TRBJ1-1,CASSPRQVVDTEAFF,TGTGCCAGCAGCCCTCGACAGGTTGTGGACACTGAAGCTTTCTTT
-,-,TRBV7-9,TRBJ1-3,CASSLMVSPGNTIYF,TGTGCCAGCAGCTTAATGGTTTCGCCTGGAAACACCATATATTTT
-,-,TRBV11-2,TRBJ2-1,CASSLDPAGGSLSSYNEQFF,TGTGCCAGCAGCTTAGATCCAGCGGGTGGGTCCCTAAGCTCCTACAATGAGCAGTTCTTC
-,-,TRBV4-1,TRBJ2-7,CASSQAVRTRFEQYF,TGCGCCAGCAGCCAAGCGGTGAGGACCCGTTTTGAGCAGTACTTC
-,many,TRBV10-3,TRBJ2-5,CAISDGRPPEAQYF,TGTGCCATCAGTGATGGGAGGCCCCCAGAGGCCCAGTACTTC
-,few,TRBV6-1,TRBJ2-5,CASSGLTDLMANMWYF,TGTGCCAGCAGTGGCTTGACGGATTTAATGGCGAATATGTGGTACTTC
TRBD2,few,TRBV3-1,TRBJ2-1,CASSQLAGSNEQFF,TGTGCCAGCAGCCAGCTAGCGGGAAGCAATGAGCAGTTCTTC
-,many,TRBV4-2,TRBJ1-1,CASSQGGNTEAFF,TGTGCCAGCAGCCAAGGCGGCAACACTGAAGCTTTCTTT
-,-,TRBV28,TRBJ1-2,CASSFDKGGGYTF,TGTGCCAGCAGTTTTGACAAGGGGGGTGGCTACACCTTC
-,-,TRBV5-1,TRBJ2-1,CASSQDWGNYNEQFF,TGTGCCAGCAGCCAAGATTGGGGCAACTACAATGAGCAGTTCTTC
-,few,TRBV5-1,TRBJ1-2,CASSLSGNNYGYTF,TGCGCCAGCAGCTTGTCTGGGAATAACTATGGCTACACCTTC